The present T cell receptor (beta chain) was sequenced within a study of CXCR3-negative and CXCR3-positive naive CD8 T cells. Findings and limits, study-wide: Compared with CXCR3-negative naive cells, CXCR3-positive naive cells showed more hydrophobic TRB CDR3s. Memory CD8+ cells showed much lower diversity, while both naive subsets displayed comparably high diversity. Naive cells that were CXCR3-negative or CXCR3-positive used TRBV-TRBJ genes alike, while memory cells diverged.

Naive CD8+ T cells showed a CD45RO-CCR7+CD27+CD95- phenotype. The CDR3 consists of 15 residues. Germline CDR1 reads MNHEY; CDR2 reads SMNVEV (reference sequence). UMI-labeled 5' RACE yielded the TRB cDNA libraries. No DNA is given; TCRdb re-called the 5' RACE reads and lists each CDR3 protein once. This sample contains around 120,000 distinct CDR3 sequences. As regards this clonotype: What it binds is unknown.

This TCR derives from a human donor in good health. Some clones in this sample may be carry-over from other donors' samples. The chain employs TRBV27 and TRBJ2-7; TCRdb indicates TRBD2, and absent DNA this call remains unverified. The sequencing input was naive CXCR3+ CD8+ T cells from blood. Subset noted: CD45RO-CCR7+CD27+CD95- naive CD8+ T cells expressing CXCR3 (TNR3+). CDR3 residues: CASSLGPSGSYEQYF.